The next 4 T cell receptor beta chains were all read from a single sample in a study of blood T cell repertoires in COVID-19. TCRdb keeps only in-frame clones here, not all; method: immunoSEQ multiplex PCR. This table has 310,000 or so clones, roughly 87% appearing once. The sequencing input was peripheral blood. These TCRs come from a man aged 25-40 years with COVID-19, enrolled during active disease.

The chain links TRBV7-2 to TRBJ1-2; the match to TRBD1 covers 10 bases. CDR3 length: 16 residues. Trimming took 3 bases from V and 4 from J; bases not matched to a gene: 8. CDR1 is SGHTA and CDR2 is FQGNSA in the germline V gene. The CDR3 loop is CASSLGGTGVFYGYTF. CDR3 nucleotide sequence: TGTGCCAGCAGCTTGGGGGGGACAGGGGTCTTCTATGGCTACACCTTC. Combining the CDR3 with reference TRBV7-2 and TRBJ1-2 gives the whole variable domain GAGVSQSPSNKVTEKGKDVELRCDPISGHTALYWYRQSLGQGLEFLIYFQGNSAPDKSGLPSDRFSAERTGGSVSTLTIQRTQQEDSAVYLCASSLGGTGVFYGYTFGSGTRLTVV.

The rearrangement links TRBV5-4 to TRBJ2-1, with D maybe TRBD1 (6 bases). The germline V gene has CDR1 SGHNT and CDR2 YYREEE (reference sequence). The CDR3 extends over 16 amino acids. Trimming cost V 2 bases and J 3 bases, with 15 bases left between them. This CDR3 reads CASSLVGAPGYNEQFF. The CDR3, as DNA: TGTGCCAGCAGCTTAGTGGGGGCGCCTGGCTACAATGAGCAGTTCTTC.

The genes are TRBV11-2 and TRBJ2-7; the D is unclear. The CDR3 runs 16 residues. The V gene lost 4 bases and the J gene lost 0 bases, with 16 bases spanning the gap. Germline V gene data show CDR1 as SGHAT and CDR2 as FQNNGV. The CDR3 region is CASSSVSGPSSYEQYF. The CDR3, as DNA: TGTGCCAGCAGCTCCGTGTCGGGTCCGAGCTCCTACGAGCAGTACTTC.

The CDR3: CASSPGQGAYTEAFF. The CDR3 nucleotides read TGTGCCAGCAGCCCCGGACAGGGAGCGTATACTGAAGCTTTCTTT. This sequence joins TRBV4-2 and TRBJ1-1; 8 bases agree with TRBD1. There are 15 residues in the CDR3. Germline V gene sequence: CDR1 LGHNA, CDR2 YNFKEQ. With V trimmed by 4 bases and J by 5 bases, 9 bases remained unmatched.